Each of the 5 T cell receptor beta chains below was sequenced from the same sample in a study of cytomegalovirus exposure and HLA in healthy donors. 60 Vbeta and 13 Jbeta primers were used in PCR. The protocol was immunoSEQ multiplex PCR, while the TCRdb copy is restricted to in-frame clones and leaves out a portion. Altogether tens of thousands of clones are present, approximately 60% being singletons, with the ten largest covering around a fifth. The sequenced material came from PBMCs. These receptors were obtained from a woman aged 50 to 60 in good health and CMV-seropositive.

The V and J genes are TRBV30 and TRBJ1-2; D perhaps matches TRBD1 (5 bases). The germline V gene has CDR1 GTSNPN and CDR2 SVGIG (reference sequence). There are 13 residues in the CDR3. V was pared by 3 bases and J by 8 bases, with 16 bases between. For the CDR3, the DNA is TGTGCCTGGAGGACTCTCGGGGGGAACGGCTACACCTTC. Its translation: CAWRTLGGNGYTF.

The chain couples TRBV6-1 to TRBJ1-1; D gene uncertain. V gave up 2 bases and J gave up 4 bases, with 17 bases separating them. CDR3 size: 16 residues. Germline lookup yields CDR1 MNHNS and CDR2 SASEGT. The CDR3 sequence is CASSERVGGRGTEAFF. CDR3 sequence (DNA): TGTGCCAGCAGTGAAAGAGTCGGAGGGCGGGGCACTGAAGCTTTCTTT.

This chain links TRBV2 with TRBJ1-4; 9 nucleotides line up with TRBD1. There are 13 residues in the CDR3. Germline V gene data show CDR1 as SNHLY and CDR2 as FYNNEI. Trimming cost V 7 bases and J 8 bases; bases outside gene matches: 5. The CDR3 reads CASTGTGNEKLFF. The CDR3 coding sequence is TGTGCCAGCACCGGGACAGGGAACGAAAAACTGTTTTTT.

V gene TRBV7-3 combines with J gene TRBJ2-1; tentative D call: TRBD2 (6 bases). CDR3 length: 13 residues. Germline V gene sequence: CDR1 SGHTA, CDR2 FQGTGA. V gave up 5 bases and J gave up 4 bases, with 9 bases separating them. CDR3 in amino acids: CASSGGTYNEQFF. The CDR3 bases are TGTGCCAGCAGCGGCGGGACTTACAATGAGCAGTTCTTC.

The CDR3 loop reads CASSSLGGRSGNTIYF. CDR3 bases: TGTGCCAGCAGTTCGTTGGGGGGTCGGTCTGGAAACACCATATATTTT. The rearrangement joins TRBV28 to TRBJ1-3; D possibly corresponds to TRBD1 (5 bases). V lost 4 bases and J lost 1, with 14 bases in between. This CDR3 is built from 16 residues. Germline CDR1 reads MDHEN; CDR2 reads SYDVKM.